Listed here are 29 T cell receptor beta chains from one sample, sequenced in a study of human T cells and chemical hapten exposure. A single record per CDR3 protein comes from TCRdb applying MiXCR to the RACE reads. The sample records more than 70,000 distinct CDR3 sequences, approximately 12% being singletons. Time point described: patch test 1, 2 weeks after DPC sensitization. Treatment defined: therapeutic diphenylcyclopropenone sensitization with weekly scalp DPC. Sample: whole blood, taken in connection with sensitization to the hapten diphenylcyclopropenone (DPC). All receptors come from a woman aged 55 to 70 with alopecia areata. Some clones in this sample may be carry-over from other donors' samples.

V gene TRBV7-6 combines with J gene TRBJ1-5; D is perhaps TRBD1 (6 bases). V lost 5 bases and J 5 bases, leaving 10 bases between the germline ends. Germline loops: CDR1 SGHVS, CDR2 FNYEAQ. This CDR3 comprises 13 residues. The CDR3 protein is CASSVYRDQPQHF. As DNA, the CDR3 is TGTGCCAGCAGCGTCTACAGGGATCAGCCCCAGCATTTT.

The table lists this clonotype with a few counts. The rearrangement links TRBV2 to TRBJ1-4; D unclear. This CDR3 has 15 residues. Trimming took 0 bases from V and 0 from J, leaving 5 bases between them. Germline CDR1 and CDR2: SNHLY and FYNNEI. CDR3 DNA sequence: TGTGCCAGCAGTGAAGCCATCGCAACTAATGAAAAACTGTTTTTT. It specifies CASSEAIATNEKLFF. The whole variable domain, filled in from reference TRBV2 and TRBJ1-4, reads EPEVTQTPSHQVTQMGQEVILRCVPISNHLYFYWYRQILGQKVEFLVSFYNNEISEKSEIFDDQFSVERPDGSNFTLKIRSTKLEDSAMYFCASSEAIATNEKLFFGSGTQLSVL.

The chain has TRBV5-5 and TRBJ1-2; no firm D call. This CDR3 has 13 residues. CDR1 is SGHKS, CDR2 YYEKEE, per germline (reference sequence). V was clipped by 4 bases and J by 7 bases, with 14 bases between them. The CDR3: CASSPLVDGGYTF. CDR3 nucleotides: TGTGCCAGCAGCCCCCTTGTTGATGGTGGCTACACCTTC.

This clonotype was detected a few times. The chain couples TRBV12-5 to TRBJ2-7, with 8 bases fitting TRBD1. Germline V gene sequence: CDR1 LGHNT, CDR2 FRNRAP. Losses at the gene ends were 4 bases for V and 3 bases for J; bases not matched to a gene: 8. CDR3 length: 15 residues. DNA for the CDR3: TGTGCTAGTGGTTCAACAGAGACAGGGGACTACGAGCAGTACTTC. It yields the protein CASGSTETGDYEQYF.

This sequence joins TRBV29-1 and TRBJ2-1; D uncertain. V was clipped by 7 bases and J by 0 bases, with 16 bases between them. Germline-derived CDR1 and CDR2 are SQVTM and ANQGSEA. The length of the CDR3 is 15 residues. This chain's CDR3 is CSGLPDGRSYNEQFF. The CDR3 DNA follows: TGCAGCGGCCTACCCGACGGGCGCTCCTACAATGAGCAGTTCTTC.

This clonotype was seen at least ten times. V gene TRBV27 combines with J gene TRBJ2-1; TRBD1 might be the D (6 bases). V lost 5 bases to trimming and J lost 0 bases, with 14 bases between them. In germline, CDR1 is MNHEY, CDR2 SMNVEV (reference sequence). CDR3 size: 16 residues. CDR3 nucleotide sequence: TGTGCCAGCAGTGGGGGCTCCCAAAGCTCCTACAATGAGCAGTTCTTC. Translated, it gives CASSGGSQSSYNEQFF.

The chain joins TRBV7-9 to TRBJ2-7, with a tentative D call TRBD1 (5 bases). V was clipped by 1 base and J by 6 bases, with 13 bases between them. This CDR3 contains 14 residues. Germline V CDR1 and CDR2: SEHNR, FQNEAQ (reference sequence). CDR3 protein: CASSLEGSTAEQYF. In DNA form, the CDR3 reads TGTGCCAGCAGCTTAGAGGGGTCCACCGCCGAGCAGTACTTC.

This clonotype was observed a few times. This chain joins TRBV9 and TRBJ1-1; D is perhaps TRBD1 (6 bases). CDR1 and CDR2 from the germline V gene are SGDLS and YYNGEE. Trimming cost V 0 bases and J 0 bases, with 21 bases left between them. The CDR3 loop spans 19 amino acids. DNA of the CDR3: TGTGCCAGCAGCGTAGCTCAAGGACAGCAGACATCAATGAACACTGAAGCTTTCTTT. It translates to CASSVAQGQQTSMNTEAFF.

This rearrangement joins TRBV5-1 to TRBJ1-2; D is uncertain. Germline V gene lookup returns CDR1 SGHRS and CDR2 YFSETQ. The CDR3 has 16 residues. V lost 0 bases and J 4 bases, leaving 16 bases between the germline ends. CDR3 sequence reads: CASSLGVRRNTYGYTF. DNA for the CDR3: TGCGCCAGCAGCTTGGGAGTTAGACGGAATACCTATGGCTACACCTTC.

This clonotype was counted a few times. This chain uses TRBV25-1 with TRBJ1-2, with TRBD1 as a possible D gene (5 bases). CDR3 size: 16 residues. Trimming cost V 6 bases and J 0 bases, with 17 bases left between them. CDR1 and CDR2 from the germline V gene are MGHDK and SYGVNS. This chain's CDR3 is CASRSPLGGANYGYTF. The CDR3 DNA follows: TGTGCCAGCAGATCCCCCTTGGGGGGAGCTAACTATGGCTACACCTTC.

This clonotype has just a few counts. The chain recombines TRBV5-6 with TRBJ1-4, with 8 positions matching TRBD1. Trimming removed 0 bases from V and 8 bases from J; junction bases left unmatched: 6. The germline CDR1 and CDR2 sequences are SGHDT and YYEEEE. The CDR3 totals 15 residues. CDR3 sequence reads: CASSLARQGKEKLFF. For the CDR3, the DNA is TGTGCCAGCAGCTTGGCCCGACAGGGGAAGGAAAAACTGTTTTTT.

This clonotype was counted many times. J is TRBJ2-7 and V is TRBV5-4, with 8 bases identical to TRBD2. Unmatched junction bases numbered 6, after V lost 4 bases and J lost 3 bases. Germline CDR1 is SGHNT and CDR2 is YYREEE (reference sequence). The CDR3 length is 14 residues. CDR3 nucleotide sequence: TGTGCCAGCAGCCCGGGACTAGAAAGCTACGAGCAGTACTTC. Its protein product is CASSPGLESYEQYF.

The genes are TRBV24-1 and TRBJ1-1, with D tentatively TRBD1 (6 bases). Trimming cost V 0 bases and J 3 bases, with 7 bases left between them. The CDR3 has 14 amino acids. The V gene's germline CDR1 is KGHDR and CDR2 SFDVKD. The CDR3 sequence is CATSDLEGDTEAFF. The DNA of the CDR3 is TGTGCCACCAGTGATTTGGAGGGGGACACTGAAGCTTTCTTT.

The chain carries TRBV11-2 and TRBJ2-3, with D perhaps being TRBD1 or TRBD2 (5 bases each). The length of the CDR3 is 17 residues. V lost 4 bases to trimming and J lost 5 bases, with 22 bases between them. CDR1 SGHAT and CDR2 FQNNGV come from the germline V gene. The CDR3 DNA is TGTGCCAGCAGCTCGAACCGTAGGGGAAGGGAGATAGATACGCAGTATTTT. This gives the protein CASSSNRRGREIDTQYF.

J is TRBJ2-3 and V is TRBV10-2; D is unresolved. V was pared by 10 bases and J by 2 bases, with 10 bases between. The germline gives CDR1 WSHSY, CDR2 SAAADI. CDR3 length: 12 residues. CDR3 sequence: CATLPNTDTQYF. The CDR3 nucleotides read TGCGCCACCTTACCTAACACAGATACGCAGTATTTT.

To note about this clonotype: This may be a read error: a much more frequent sequence differs by one nucleotide. The gene calls are TRBV11-2 and TRBJ1-4; D perhaps matches TRBD1 (6 bases). This CDR3 region has 16 residues. CDR1 and CDR2 (germline): SGHAT, FQNNGV. CDR3 sequence reads: CASSPSGVATYEKLFF. The CDR3 nucleotides are TGTGCCAGCAGCCCCTCAGGGGTCGCAACTTATGAAAAACTGTTTTTT.

This clonotype has only a few counts. This chain joins TRBV3-1 and TRBJ2-1; tentatively, D is TRBD1 or TRBD2 (5 bases each). The germline V and J ends were trimmed by 3 bases and 10 bases, with 13 bases remaining between them. The CDR3 is made up of 13 amino acids. Germline loops: CDR1 LGHDT, CDR2 YNNKEL (reference sequence). CDR3 nucleotide sequence: TGTGCCAGCAGCCAGGGGGACGTCACGGAGCAGTTCTTC. Amino acid sequence: CASSQGDVTEQFF.

This clonotype was observed many times. The chain links TRBV3-1 to TRBJ2-2; TRBD1 is a possible D gene (5 bases). The CDR3 covers 14 residues. The V gene lost 3 bases and the J gene lost 5 bases, with 10 bases spanning the gap. CDR1 is LGHDT and CDR2 is YNNKEL in the germline V gene (reference sequence). The CDR3 DNA reads as TGTGCCAGCAGCCAGTTTGGGGCAACCGGGGAGCTGTTTTTT. It translates to CASSQFGATGELFF. Together with reference TRBV3-1 and TRBJ2-2, the CDR3 gives the full variable domain: DTAVSQTPKYLVTQMGNDKSIKCEQNLGHDTMYWYKQDSKKFLKIMFSYNNKELIINETVPNRFSPKSPDKAHLNLHINSLELGDSAVYFCASSQFGATGELFFGEGSRLTVL.

The chain couples TRBV20-1 to TRBJ2-5, with D maybe TRBD2 (7 bases). Germline V CDR1 and CDR2: DFQATT, SNEGSKA (reference sequence). CDR3 size: 14 residues. With 5 bases removed from V and 3 bases from J, the gap between germline ends came to 16 bases. CDR3: CSADWGGAEETQYF. CDR3 nucleotides: TGCAGTGCTGATTGGGGGGGGGCTGAAGAGACCCAGTACTTC.

The CDR3 sequence is CASSKETGRQAGNEQFF. Here the CDR3 DNA reads TGTGCCAGCAGCAAAGAGACCGGTAGGCAGGCCGGCAATGAGCAGTTCTTC. The rearrangement uses TRBV21-1 and TRBJ2-1. TRBV21-1 is deemed a pseudogene. This CDR3 is 17 amino acids long.

At least ten counts were recorded for this clonotype. The chain has TRBV6-6 and TRBJ2-5; tentatively, D is TRBD2 (6 bases). This CDR3 comprises 16 residues. Trimming took off 5 bases at V and 5 bases at J, with 21 bases between the two ends. Looked up from germline, CDR1 is MNHNY and CDR2 is SVGAGI (reference sequence). DNA for the CDR3: TGTGCCAGCAGTACACGCGGGGTACTCGCGAGTGAGACCCAGTACTTC. Protein: CASSTRGVLASETQYF.

The V gene is TRBV7-6, the J gene TRBJ2-7; the D is unclear. Germline V gene sequence: CDR1 SGHVS, CDR2 FNYEAQ. Trimming stripped 2 bases from V and 5 bases from J, with 16 bases between. The CDR3 totals 15 residues. The CDR3 region has the DNA TGTGCCAGCAGCTTAACGGCCCCAAGGTCGGACGAGCAGTACTTC. Translated, it gives CASSLTAPRSDEQYF.

This clonotype came up many times. V usage is TRBV7-8 and J usage is TRBJ2-7; a weak D match, TRBD2 (6 bases). The CDR3 loop spans 14 amino acids. Deletions cut 1 base from V and 2 bases from J, with 9 bases between. In germline, CDR1 is SGHVS, CDR2 FQNEAQ. The DNA for the CDR3 is TGTGCCAGCAGCTTAGGGAGGGGAACCTACGAGCAGTACTTC. Translated, it gives CASSLGRGTYEQYF.

The V and J genes are TRBV2 and TRBJ1-2, with D perhaps TRBD1 (5 bases). Germline lookup yields CDR1 SNHLY and CDR2 FYNNEI. Trimming removed 3 bases at V and 8 bases at J, with 16 bases between. This CDR3 is built from 14 residues. Here the CDR3 DNA reads TGTGCCAGCAGTGAGACTGACAGCCCGGAGGGCTACACCTTC. Translation: CASSETDSPEGYTF.

The CDR3 region is CASSPIEGRERNEQFF. The CDR3 region has the DNA TGTGCCAGCAGCCCGATCGAGGGACGAGAACGAAATGAGCAGTTCTTC. This chain connects TRBV3-1 to TRBJ2-1; either TRBD1 or TRBD2 may supply D (5 bases each). Trimming removed 4 bases at V and 7 bases at J, with 20 bases between. Germline-derived CDR1 and CDR2 are LGHDT and YNNKEL (reference sequence). The CDR3 sequence is 16 residues long.

The chain carries TRBV27 and TRBJ2-3; unclear D gene. The ends were cut back, 9 bases at V and 2 bases at J, with 15 bases in the middle. The length of the CDR3 is 14 residues. Looked up from germline, CDR1 is MNHEY and CDR2 is SMNVEV (reference sequence). Here the CDR3 DNA reads TGTGCCAGTGGAAAGGTGATCACCACAGATACGCAGTATTTT. It specifies CASGKVITTDTQYF.

A few counts support this clonotype. The J gene is TRBJ2-1, the V gene TRBV6-6, with 9 bases matching TRBD1. The junction had 7 bases not matched to a gene; V was cut back by 5 bases and J by 8 bases. Germline V gives CDR1 MNHNY, CDR2 SVGAGI (reference sequence). CDR3 length: 14 amino acids. Here the CDR3 reads CASSRGQGSDEQFF. CDR3 bases: TGTGCCAGCAGTCGGGGACAGGGTAGCGATGAGCAGTTCTTC.

This clonotype was seen a few times. The chain uses TRBV7-6 and TRBJ2-1, with D unresolved. V dropped 5 bases and J dropped 3 bases, with 11 bases sitting between them. CDR1 SGHVS and CDR2 FNYEAQ come from the germline V gene. The CDR3 extends over 14 amino acids. The CDR3 sequence: CASSDPGGYNEQFF. The CDR3, as DNA: TGTGCCAGCAGCGACCCCGGCGGCTACAATGAGCAGTTCTTC. The full variable domain, with the rest looked up from reference TRBV7-6 and TRBJ2-1, is GAGVSQSPRYKVTKRGQDVALRCDPISGHVSLYWYRQALGQGPEFLTYFNYEAQQDKSGLPNDRFSAERPEGSISTLTIQRTEQRDSAMYRCASSDPGGYNEQFFGPGTRLTVL.

This sequence joins TRBV7-6 and TRBJ1-1; D unclear. The CDR3 contains 14 residues. CDR1 SGHVS and CDR2 FNYEAQ come from the germline V gene. Deletions cut 0 bases from V and 1 base from J, with 6 bases between. The CDR3 loop reads CASSLALSNTEAFF. For the CDR3, the DNA is TGTGCCAGCAGCTTAGCGCTCTCGAACACTGAAGCTTTCTTT.